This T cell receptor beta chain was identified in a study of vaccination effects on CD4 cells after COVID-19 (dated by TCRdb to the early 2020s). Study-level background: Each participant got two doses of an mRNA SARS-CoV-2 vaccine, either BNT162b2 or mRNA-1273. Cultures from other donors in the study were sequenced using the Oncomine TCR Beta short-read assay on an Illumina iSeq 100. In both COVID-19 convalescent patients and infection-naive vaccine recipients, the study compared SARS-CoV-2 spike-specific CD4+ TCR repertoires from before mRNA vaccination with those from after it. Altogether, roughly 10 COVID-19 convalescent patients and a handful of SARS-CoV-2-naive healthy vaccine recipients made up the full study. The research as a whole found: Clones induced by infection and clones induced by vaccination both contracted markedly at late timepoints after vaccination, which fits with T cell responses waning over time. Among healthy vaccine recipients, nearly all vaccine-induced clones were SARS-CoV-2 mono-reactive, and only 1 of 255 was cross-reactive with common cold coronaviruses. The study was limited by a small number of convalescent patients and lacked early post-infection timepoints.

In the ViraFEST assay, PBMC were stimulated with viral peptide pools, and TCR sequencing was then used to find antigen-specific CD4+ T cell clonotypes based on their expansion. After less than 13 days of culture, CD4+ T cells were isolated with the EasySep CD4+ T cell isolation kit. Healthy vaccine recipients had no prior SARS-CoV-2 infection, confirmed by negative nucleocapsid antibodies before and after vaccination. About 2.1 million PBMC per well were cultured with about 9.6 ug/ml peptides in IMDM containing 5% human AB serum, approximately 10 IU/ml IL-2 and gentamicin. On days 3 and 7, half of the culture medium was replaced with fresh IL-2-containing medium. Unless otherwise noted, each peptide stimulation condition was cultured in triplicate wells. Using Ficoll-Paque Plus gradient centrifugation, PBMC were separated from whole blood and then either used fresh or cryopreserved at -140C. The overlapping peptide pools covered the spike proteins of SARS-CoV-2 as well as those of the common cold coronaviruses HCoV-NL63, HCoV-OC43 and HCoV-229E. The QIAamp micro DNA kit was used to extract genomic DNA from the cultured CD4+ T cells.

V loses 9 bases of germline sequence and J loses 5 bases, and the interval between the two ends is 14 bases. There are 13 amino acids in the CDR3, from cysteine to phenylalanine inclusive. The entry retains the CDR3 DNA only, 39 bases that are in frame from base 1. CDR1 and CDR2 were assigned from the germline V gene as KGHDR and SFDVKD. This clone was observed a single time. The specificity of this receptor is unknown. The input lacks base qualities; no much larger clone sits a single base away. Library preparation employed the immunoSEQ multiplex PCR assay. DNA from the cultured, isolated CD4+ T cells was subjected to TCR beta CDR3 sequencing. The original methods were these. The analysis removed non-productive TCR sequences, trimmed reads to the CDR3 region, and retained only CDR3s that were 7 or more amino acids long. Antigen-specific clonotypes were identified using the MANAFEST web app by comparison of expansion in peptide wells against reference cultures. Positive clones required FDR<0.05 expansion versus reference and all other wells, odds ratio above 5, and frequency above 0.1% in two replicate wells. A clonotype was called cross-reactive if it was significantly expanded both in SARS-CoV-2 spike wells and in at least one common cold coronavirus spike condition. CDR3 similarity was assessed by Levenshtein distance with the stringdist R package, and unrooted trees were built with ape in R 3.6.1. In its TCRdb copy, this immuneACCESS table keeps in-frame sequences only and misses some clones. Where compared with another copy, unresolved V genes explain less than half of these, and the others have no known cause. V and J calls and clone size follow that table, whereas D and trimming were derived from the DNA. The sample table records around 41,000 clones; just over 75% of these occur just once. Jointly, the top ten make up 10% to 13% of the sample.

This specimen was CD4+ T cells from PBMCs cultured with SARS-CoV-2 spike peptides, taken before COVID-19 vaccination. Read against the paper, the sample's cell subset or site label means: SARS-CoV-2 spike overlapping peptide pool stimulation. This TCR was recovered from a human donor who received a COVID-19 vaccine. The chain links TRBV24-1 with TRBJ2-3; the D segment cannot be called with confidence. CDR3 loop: CATCRAARDTQYF. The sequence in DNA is TGTGCCACCTGTAGGGCGGCCCGAGATACGCAGTATTTT.